This paragraph reports one T cell receptor beta chain. Unmatched junction bases numbered 14, after V lost 10 bases and J lost 0 bases. The V gene's germline CDR1 is MDHEN and CDR2 SYDVKM. This CDR3 is 16 amino acids long. This sample stems from a study of blood T cell repertoires in COVID-19. In the study overall: PBMCs, B-cell-depleted T cells, or T cells were the source of the cDNA or gDNA that made up the material.

The authors' processing: Reference gene primers were amplified, and this amplification served to estimate nucleated cell counts. Generated by immunoSEQ multiplex PCR, the TCRdb table keeps only in-frame clones and is missing some. From that table come the V and J calls and clone size; the DNA was used to work out D and trimming. The sample contains under 250,000 clones, around 81% of which appear only once. This chain connects TRBV28 to TRBJ1-2; the match to TRBD1 covers 7 bases. The source is a woman aged 25-40 years who had recovered from COVID-19. Sequencing was done on a sample of peripheral blood. Here the CDR3 reads CATDRDSYAANYGYTF. The DNA for the CDR3 is TGTGCCACCGACCGGGACAGCTACGCGGCTAACTATGGCTACACCTTC.